Listed below are T cell receptor beta chains from one sample, sequenced in a study of T cell changes during pregnancy in multiple sclerosis. TCRdb's copy holds only in-frame clones and misses some; the assay was immunoSEQ multiplex PCR. The data show some 96,000 clones, roughly 90% seen once. This specimen consisted of peripheral blood, obtained after pregnancy. These receptors originate from a female donor with multiple sclerosis, enrolled in a pregnancy study. The CDR3 runs from the conserved cysteine through the conserved F or W. A D gene is named only where the DNA matches it firmly. Size values are once, few and many counts, or a class for expanded clones, and some rows have none.

v_call,j_call,clone_size,d_call,cdr3_length,cdr3_aa,cdr3_nt
TRBV30,TRBJ2-7,-,TRBD1,14,CAWSLTGGKDEQYF,TGTGCCTGGAGTCTGACAGGGGGTAAGGACGAGCAGTACTTC
TRBV9,TRBJ2-3,-,TRBD2,15,CASSTLAVSTDTQYF,TGTGCCAGCAGCACCCTAGCGGTTAGCACAGATACGCAGTATTTT
TRBV9,TRBJ1-2,-,-,13,CASSVGIGDGYTF,TGTGCCAGCAGCGTAGGAATAGGGGATGGCTACACCTTC
TRBV2,TRBJ1-2,-,-,13,CASKKGSGEGYTF,TGTGCCAGCAAAAAGGGGAGCGGGGAAGGCTACACCTTC
TRBV18,TRBJ2-7,-,TRBD1,14,CASSMAGGSYEQYF,TGTGCCAGCTCAATGGCAGGGGGCTCCTACGAGCAGTACTTC
TRBV19,TRBJ1-6,-,TRBD1,15,CASRRTGNSDSPLHF,TGTGCCAGTCGTAGGACAGGGAATTCCGATTCACCCCTCCACTTT
TRBV9,TRBJ1-2,-,TRBD1,12,CASSVGTGGYTF,TGTGCCAGCAGCGTAGGGACAGGTGGCTACACCTTC
TRBV30,TRBJ2-3,-,TRBD2,17,CAWSGPARGGNQDTQYF,TGTGCCTGGAGTGGACCGGCCCGCGGGGGGAATCAAGATACGCAGTATTTT
TRBV28,TRBJ1-6,-,-,14,CASTQPGWNSPLHF,TGTGCCAGCACCCAGCCAGGGTGGAATTCACCCCTCCACTTT
TRBV28,TRBJ2-5,-,TRBD2,16,CASSNRLAGDRETQYF,TGTGCCAGCAGTAACAGACTAGCGGGAGATCGGGAGACCCAGTACTTC
TRBV18,TRBJ1-2,-,TRBD1,15,CASSPDGTGVYGYTF,TGTGCCAGCTCACCGGACGGGACAGGGGTTTATGGCTACACCTTC
TRBV9,TRBJ2-3,-,TRBD1,16,CASSQGTGLSTDTQYF,TGTGCCAGCAGCCAAGGGACAGGTCTAAGCACAGATACGCAGTATTTT
TRBV29-1,TRBJ2-7,-,-,14,CSVGGWGSSYEQYF,TGCAGCGTGGGGGGATGGGGGAGCTCCTACGAGCAGTACTTC
TRBV27,TRBJ2-7,-,TRBD1,13,CASSLTGMDEQYF,TGTGCCAGCAGCCTGACAGGGATGGACGAGCAGTACTTC
TRBV5-1,TRBJ2-1,-,TRBD2,15,CASSFTSGGYNEQFF,TGCGCCAGCAGCTTTACTAGCGGGGGATACAATGAGCAGTTCTTC
TRBV4-3,TRBJ2-7,-,TRBD1,15,CASSQAGTGIYEQYF,TGCGCCAGCAGCCAAGCCGGGACAGGGATCTACGAGCAGTACTTC
TRBV2,TRBJ1-5,once,-,13,CASSEPTVFPQHF,TGTGCCAGCAGTGAACCCACAGTTTTTCCCCAGCATTTT
TRBV7-3,TRBJ2-1,-,TRBD2,20,CASSLEIRVSGGAAYNEQFF,TGTGCCAGCAGCTTAGAGATCAGGGTCAGCGGGGGGGCAGCCTACAATGAGCAGTTCTTC
TRBV5-1,TRBJ1-1,-,-,15,CASSKGGKMNTEAFF,TGCGCCAGCAGCAAAGGAGGTAAAATGAACACTGAAGCTTTCTTT
TRBV18,TRBJ2-2,-,-,15,CASSPQNGYTGELFF,TGTGCCAGCTCACCACAGAACGGGTACACCGGGGAGCTGTTTTTT
TRBV27,TRBJ2-3,-,-,15,CASSFTGVGADTQYF,TGTGCCAGCAGTTTTACCGGAGTGGGAGCAGATACGCAGTATTTT
TRBV6-1,TRBJ2-1,-,TRBD2,15,CASSEVGGSYNEQFF,TGTGCCAGCAGTGAAGTGGGAGGGTCCTACAATGAGCAGTTCTTC
TRBV6-5,TRBJ2-7,-,-,14,CASSYSSGSYEQYF,TGTGCCAGCAGTTACTCTTCAGGTTCCTACGAGCAGTACTTC
TRBV5-5,TRBJ2-7,-,-,15,CASSSSPTGSYEQYF,TGTGCCAGCAGCTCCTCTCCGACAGGCTCCTACGAGCAGTACTTC
TRBV7-9,TRBJ2-1,-,TRBD2,18,CASSLIAVGAGGLNEQFF,TGTGCCAGCAGCTTAATTGCGGTAGGAGCGGGAGGGCTTAATGAGCAGTTCTTC